Below, 10 T cell receptor beta chains from the same sample are listed, as sequenced in a study of T-cell reconstitution after alpha-beta-depleted transplantation in children. This sample's TCRbeta library carried unique molecular identifier barcodes. TCRdb reanalysed the PCR reads using MiXCR and keeps one entry per CDR3 protein. The profile covers tens of thousands of distinct CDR3 sequences, with approximately 8.7% appearing a single time and 27% taken by the ten largest. Specimen: PBMCs, mostly from graft donor cells, collected 60 days after TCRalphabeta/CD19-depleted stem cell transplant. Receptor source: a male patient between 2 and 10 years old who had a stem cell transplant for chronic granulomatous disease, so the T cells may come from the graft donor.

This clonotype was observed many times. The genes are TRBV5-5 and TRBJ2-4; D is ambiguous. Per germline, CDR1 SGHKS and CDR2 YYEKEE (reference sequence). Trimming cost V 2 bases and J 5 bases, with 8 bases left between them. The CDR3 consists of 13 residues. Here the CDR3 DNA reads TGTGCCAGCAGCTTTACAGCAGAAAACATTCAGTACTTC. Its protein product is CASSFTAENIQYF.

This clonotype was recorded many times. The chain joins TRBV7-8 to TRBJ2-7, with 7 nucleotides matching TRBD1. CDR1 is SGHVS and CDR2 is FQNEAQ in the germline V gene. V dropped 3 bases and J dropped 0; count of bases not matched to a gene: 2. CDR3 size: 14 residues. In DNA form, the CDR3 reads TGTGCCAGCAGCTTGGACAGGAGCTCCTACGAGCAGTACTTC. This translates into CASSLDRSSYEQYF.

This clonotype appeared many times. The chain couples TRBV29-1 to TRBJ2-3, with a weak D call TRBD2 (5 bases). This CDR3 comprises 13 residues. The V end was cut by 4 bases, the J end by 10 bases, with 18 bases between. The germline V gene encodes CDR1 SQVTM and CDR2 ANQGSEA. CDR3 nucleotides: TGCAGCGTTGCGGCTAGCACCACTCCATCGCAGTATTTT. Its translation: CSVAASTTPSQYF.

In its sample, this clonotype was seen many times. The chain has TRBV7-9 and TRBJ1-4; D gene uncertain. Trimming removed 10 bases at V and 5 bases at J, with 17 bases between. Germline CDR1 SEHNR, CDR2 FQNEAQ (reference sequence). The CDR3 runs 14 residues. CDR3 coding DNA: TGTGCCACTACACCCGGGCTCCTCAATGAAAAACTGTTTTTT. It specifies CATTPGLLNEKLFF.

Ten or more counts support this clonotype. The V gene is TRBV28, the J gene TRBJ1-3; tentative D call: TRBD1 (6 bases). The germline V gene encodes CDR1 MDHEN and CDR2 SYDVKM. V was shortened by 3 bases and J by 0 bases, with 18 bases between the two germline ends. The CDR3 has 18 residues. The CDR3: CASSLRSGARRSGNTIYF. As DNA, the CDR3 is TGTGCCAGCAGTTTGCGGTCAGGGGCGAGACGCTCTGGAAACACCATATATTTT. The variable domain in full, completed from reference TRBV28 and TRBJ1-3, reads DVKVTQSSRYLVKRTGEKVFLECVQDMDHENMFWYRQDPGLGLRLIYFSYDVKMKEKGDIPEGYSVSREKKERFSLILESASTNQTSMYLCASSLRSGARRSGNTIYFGEGSWLTVV.

This chain links TRBV5-1 with TRBJ2-5; D uncertain. This CDR3 comprises 12 residues. Trimming left V 0 bases short and J 5 bases short, with 5 bases between. Germline CDR1 SGHRS, CDR2 YFSETQ. The CDR3 nucleotides read TGCGCCAGCAGCTTGGTAAGGGAGACCCAGTACTTC. It specifies CASSLVRETQYF.

This clonotype was seen more than once but under ten times. The genes are TRBV6-6 and TRBJ1-1; TRBD1 agrees at 7 bases. The CDR3 has 13 amino acids. Germline V CDR1 and CDR2: MNHNY, SVGAGI (reference sequence). J was trimmed by 5 bases and V by 2 bases; bases with no gene match: 2. The CDR3 coding sequence is TGTGCCAGCAGTTACCCAGGGGGGACTGAAGCTTTCTTT. Encoded protein: CASSYPGGTEAFF.

The V and J genes are TRBV20-1 and TRBJ1-1; weak D call: TRBD1 (5 bases). CDR3 size: 14 residues. V was pared by 2 bases and J by 5 bases, with 15 bases between. Germline V gene lookup returns CDR1 DFQATT and CDR2 SNEGSKA (reference sequence). CDR3 amino acids: CSARRAGGVTEAFF. Written as DNA, the CDR3 is TGCAGTGCTAGACGGGCGGGGGGGGTTACTGAAGCTTTCTTT.

This clonotype was seen at least ten times. The chain is built from TRBV7-6 and TRBJ2-1, with 9 nucleotides matching TRBD2. This CDR3 has 18 amino acids. Germline V gene sequence: CDR1 SGHVS, CDR2 FNYEAQ. Trimming removed 5 bases from V and 0 bases from J; junction bases left unmatched: 11. In DNA form, the CDR3 reads TGTGCCAGCAGCGTACTAGCGGGCCCAGCTTTCTCCTACAATGAGCAGTTCTTC. Translation: CASSVLAGPAFSYNEQFF.

The table lists this clonotype with many counts. V and J are TRBV6-5 and TRBJ1-6; possibly TRBD1 for D (6 bases). V was shortened by 3 bases and J by 7 bases, with 13 bases between the two germline ends. Germline CDR1 MNHEY, CDR2 SVGAGI. The CDR3 has 15 residues. The CDR3 bases are TGTGCCAGCAGTTATCACGACAGGACAAATTCACCCCTCCACTTT. Translation gives CASSYHDRTNSPLHF.